The 8 T cell receptor beta chains below all came from one sample that was sequenced in a study of Graves' ophthalmopathy and Graves' hyperthyroidism (dated by TCRdb to 2017 to 2018). The reads were generated on an Illumina HiSeq 2000. For repertoire sequencing, TCR beta CDR3 regions were amplified from RNA transcripts. HTBI primers and the Qiagen OneStep RT-PCR kit were used in a first-round RT-PCR, which was followed by a second-round multiplex PCR, size selection and purification. In TCRdb, the public reads were trimmed at Q25 with fastp and aligned with MiXCR, with productive beta chains retained. A single entry per CDR3 protein holds the most common genes and DNA from its merged rows. The sample data list about 620,000 distinct CDR3 sequences, and roughly 20% of these were observed just once. The ten largest clones take up about 6.6% of the sample. The sequencing sample was made of peripheral blood. All receptors come from a woman in her late teens or twenties with stable Graves' hyperthyroidism. Some clones in this sample may be carry-over from other donors' samples. Donor details come from another sample of the same person, matched by shared clones.

This clonotype showed up many times. The chain employs TRBV5-5 and TRBJ1-2; D is uncertain. Trimming left V 1 base short and J 8 bases short, with 12 bases between. In germline, CDR1 is SGHKS, CDR2 YYEKEE (reference sequence). This CDR3 spans 13 amino acids. CDR3 sequence: CASSLCLMRGYTF. In DNA, the CDR3 is TGTGCCAGCAGCTTGTGCCTAATGAGGGGCTACACCTTC.

The sample holds many counts of this clonotype. The chain has TRBV6-2 or TRBV6-3 and TRBJ1-1, with 11 bases aligning to TRBD1. The V segment lost 2 bases and the J segment 1 base; nucleotides outside the gene matches: 0. Germline values: CDR1 MNHEY, CDR2 SVGEGT. The length of the CDR3 is 15 residues. The CDR3 sequence: CASSYGTGGNTEAFF. In DNA form, the CDR3 reads TGTGCCAGCAGTTACGGGACAGGGGGGAACACTGAAGCTTTCTTT.

The V call is TRBV27, the J call TRBJ1-2, with TRBD1 matching 7 bases. Germline loops: CDR1 MNHEY, CDR2 SMNVEV (reference sequence). CDR3 size: 12 residues. The V and J ends lost 6 bases and 8 bases, in that order; junction bases with no gene match: 6. CDR3 amino acids: CASSQPGQGYTF. The DNA of the CDR3 is TGTGCCAGCAGCCAGCCGGGACAGGGCTACACCTTC.

The rearrangement uses TRBV11-2 and TRBJ1-6; TRBD1 might be the D (5 bases). CDR3 size: 16 residues. Looked up from germline, CDR1 is SGHAT and CDR2 is FQNNGV. Trimming shortened V by 6 bases and J by 0 bases, and 12 bases separated the two germline ends. CDR3 region: CASSNAGVSYNSPLHF. The CDR3 nucleotides are TGTGCCAGCAGTAACGCGGGGGTCTCCTATAATTCACCCCTCCACTTT.

This clonotype was counted at least ten times. The chain joins TRBV5-5 to TRBJ2-7; perhaps TRBD1 as D (6 bases). CDR3 length: 14 residues. The ends were cut back, 4 bases at V and 2 bases at J, with 13 bases in the middle. The germline V gene encodes CDR1 SGHKS and CDR2 YYEKEE (reference sequence). The CDR3 sequence is CASSQRDTTYEQYF. The CDR3 bases are TGTGCCAGCAGCCAACGGGACACCACCTACGAGCAGTACTTC.

This clonotype was seen a handful of times. CDR3 region: CASRRRGDEQYF. The CDR3 DNA follows: TGTGCCAGCAGGCGGCGGGGGGACGAGCAGTACTTC. The rearrangement uses TRBV12-3 or TRBV12-4 and TRBJ2-7, with 8 bases matching TRBD2. This CDR3 has 12 residues. With V trimmed by 6 bases and J by 5 bases, 3 bases remained unmatched.

This clonotype was recorded many times. The chain joins TRBV6-5 to TRBJ2-5; 8 bases line up with TRBD2. V lost 1 base to trimming and J lost 3 bases; unmatched junction nucleotides: 7. Germline CDR1 MNHEY, CDR2 SVGAGI. The CDR3 runs to 16 residues. Written as DNA, the CDR3 is TGTGCCAGCAGTTACTTTCAGACTAGCGCTAAAGAGACCCAGTACTTC. It translates to CASSYFQTSAKETQYF.

Only a few counts were recorded for this clonotype. The chain carries TRBV4-1 and TRBJ1-1, with 7 positions matching TRBD1. The J segment lost 0 bases and the V segment lost 4 bases, leaving 8 bases of the junction unmatched. The CDR3 is 16 amino acids. Germline V gives CDR1 MGHRA, CDR2 YSYEKL. The CDR3 DNA reads as TGCGCCAGCAGCCGACAGGGACGTTCTCTGAACACTGAAGCTTTCTTT. This translates into CASSRQGRSLNTEAFF.